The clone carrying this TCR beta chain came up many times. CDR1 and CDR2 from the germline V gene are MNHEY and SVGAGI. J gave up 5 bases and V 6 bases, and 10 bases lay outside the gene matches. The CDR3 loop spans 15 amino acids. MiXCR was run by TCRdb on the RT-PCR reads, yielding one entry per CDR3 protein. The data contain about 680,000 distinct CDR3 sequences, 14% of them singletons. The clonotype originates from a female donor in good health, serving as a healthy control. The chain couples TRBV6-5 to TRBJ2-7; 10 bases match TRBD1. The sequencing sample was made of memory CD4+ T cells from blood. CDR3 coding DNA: TGTGCCAGCAGGTCCAGGGACAGGGGAACCCACGAGCAGTACTTC. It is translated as CASRSRDRGTHEQYF.